This TCR beta chain was sequenced for a study of cytomegalovirus exposure and HLA in healthy donors. Looking at the study overall: For the roughly 400 genotyped donors, 65% to 90% fell within the Caucasian-associated ancestry cluster.

With respect to this clone: As yet, its antigen is unknown.

CDR3 length equals 14 residues. CDR1 is SGHTA, CDR2 FQGNSA, per germline. V gave up 1 base and J gave up 6 bases, with 12 bases separating them. Study-wide findings and caveats: Cytomegalovirus status was reportedly diagnosed by the classifier with high specificity and sensitivity. Equally common other TCR beta chains were less clonally expanded than HLA-associated ones, a later analysis found.

This PCR relied on a set of 60 Vbeta primers and 13 Jbeta primers. Using immunoSEQ multiplex PCR, the repertoire was profiled, and TCRdb retains in-frame clones only, with some absent. Among approximately 110,000 clones listed, approximately 72% were seen once. Input material: PBMCs. The chain has TRBV7-2 and TRBJ1-2; D gene unclear. The TCR originated in a man under 40 in good health and CMV-seronegative. The CDR3 spells CASSLETKVDGYTF. In DNA form, the CDR3 reads TGTGCCAGCAGCTTAGAGACAAAGGTTGATGGCTACACCTTC.